The sequence of this T cell receptor beta chain was determined in a study of type 1 regulatory T cells. Study-wide background: T-allo10 is an in vitro-generated, Tr1-enriched CD4 T cell product specific for alloantigen.

TCRdb fed the reads into MiXCR, producing one record per CDR3 protein. The table includes 60,000 to 80,000 distinct CDR3 sequences, about 62% detected once. J lost 3 bases, V lost 4 bases, and 6 bases had no gene match. Per the germline V gene, CDR1 is SGHTA and CDR2 is FQGNSA. The CDR3 length is 16 residues. A word on this clonotype: Its antigen is still unknown.

Graft donor-derived T-allo10 cells were described as host-alloantigen-specific, anergic, and alloantigen-specifically suppressive. This sequence originates from a human donor in good health. The chain has TRBV7-2 and TRBJ2-3, with TRBD1 matching over 11 bases. Sequencing was done on a sample of cultured T cells, either the whole culture or a sorted T cell fraction (not recorded which). This sample's subset: Tr1-enriched cell product generated in vitro against host alloantigens. The CDR3 DNA sequence: TGTGCCAGCAGCTCTAGGACAGGGGGCAAGACAGATACGCAGTATTTT. The encoded protein is CASSSRTGGKTDTQYF.